Following are 32 T cell receptor beta chains from one sample sequenced in a study of blood T cell repertoires in COVID-19. Clones were read by immunoSEQ multiplex PCR, and TCRdb kept only the in-frame ones, dropping some. The sample consists of hundreds of thousands of clones, roughly 90% of them appearing once. The sequencing input was PBMCs or T cells enriched from blood (not recorded which). The source is a woman aged 40 to 50 who had recovered from COVID-19.

The table lists this clone with a count of one. In the same sample, other DNA sequences code for this CDR3. The J gene is TRBJ2-2, the V gene TRBV9; D is ambiguous. CDR3 size: 13 residues. V gave up 0 bases and J gave up 4 bases, with 4 bases separating them. The germline V gene has CDR1 SGDLS and CDR2 YYNGEE. The CDR3 reads CASSVGSTGELFF. CDR3 DNA: TGTGCCAGCAGCGTAGGTAGCACCGGGGAGCTGTTTTTT.

V is TRBV4-1 and J is TRBJ1-5; D is unresolved. The V end lost 0 bases, the J end lost 4 bases, and 10 bases lay between the germline ends. CDR3 length: 15 amino acids. Germline CDR1 MGHRA, CDR2 YSYEKL. CDR3 coding DNA: TGCGCCAGCAGCCAAGATGGCGGAATGAATCAGCCCCAGCATTTT. Its protein product is CASSQDGGMNQPQHF.

Worth noting for this clone: At one boundary the junction diverges from the germline segment, which might be a read error. The chain has TRBV6-5 and TRBJ1-5; D is unclear. Germline lookup yields CDR1 MNHEY and CDR2 SVGAGI. The CDR3 extends over 14 amino acids. CDR3 residues: CDPRGALRNQPQHF. The CDR3 DNA reads TGCGACCCACGGGGAGCTTTACGGAATCAGCCCCAGCATTTT.

CDR3 protein: CASSFSGGDGYEQYF. In DNA form, the CDR3 reads TGTGCCAGCAGCTTCAGCGGGGGGGACGGATACGAGCAGTACTTC. The chain links TRBV11-2 to TRBJ2-7; 10 bases match TRBD2. The CDR3 has 15 residues. Trimming removed 3 bases from V and 4 bases from J; junction bases left unmatched: 6. The V gene's germline CDR1 is SGHAT and CDR2 FQNNGV.

V gene TRBV5-4 combines with J gene TRBJ2-7, with unresolved D. V was pared by 0 bases and J by 3 bases, with 4 bases between. Germline V lookup: CDR1 SGHNT, CDR2 YYREEE (reference sequence). CDR3 length equals 12 residues. CDR3 residues: CASSLDGYEQYF. CDR3 nucleotide sequence: TGTGCCAGCAGCTTGGACGGCTACGAGCAGTACTTC.

V usage is TRBV2 and J usage is TRBJ2-1, with 9 positions matching TRBD2. V lost 2 bases to trimming and J lost 7 bases; unmatched junction nucleotides: 9. CDR1 is SNHLY, CDR2 FYNNEI, per germline. This CDR3 has 16 amino acids. The CDR3 spells CASSERSLAGLNEQFF. DNA for the CDR3: TGTGCCAGCAGTGAAAGGAGTCTAGCGGGGTTGAATGAGCAGTTCTTC.

The CDR3 coding sequence is TGTGCCAGCAGCTTCGGGTCCGATGAAAAACTGTTTTTT. It yields the protein CASSFGSDEKLFF. This chain links TRBV7-2 with TRBJ1-4; D is ambiguous. Between the trimmed V and J ends, which lost 3 bases and 6 bases, there was a span of 8 bases. Germline-derived CDR1 and CDR2 are SGHTA and FQGNSA. This CDR3 contains 13 residues.

This clone was seen only once. V usage is TRBV3-1 (or the pseudogene TRBV3-2) and J usage is TRBJ2-5; 16 bases align to TRBD2. The CDR3 is 19 amino acids. The germline gives CDR1 LGHDT, CDR2 YNNKEL (reference sequence). Trimming cost V 4 bases and J 5 bases; bases outside gene matches: 13. The CDR3 DNA reads TGTGCCAGCAGCCGATGGGGGGGACTAGCGGGAGGGCCGATGGAGACCCAGTACTTC. Translating gives CASSRWGGLAGGPMETQYF.

The rearrangement joins TRBV18 to TRBJ2-7; the D gene is possibly TRBD2 (7 bases). There are 12 residues in the CDR3. Per germline, CDR1 KGHSH and CDR2 LQKENI. The V end lost 3 bases, the J end lost 10 bases, and 13 bases lay between the germline ends. CDR3 sequence (DNA): TGTGCCAGCTCACCGGCGGGGGCCGGACAGTACTTC. As protein: CASSPAGAGQYF.

This rearrangement joins TRBV9 to TRBJ1-3; D is unresolved. The CDR3 covers 14 residues. V was pared by 0 bases and J by 2 bases, with 6 bases between. Germline lookup yields CDR1 SGDLS and CDR2 YYNGEE. The CDR3 is CASSVAEAGNTIYF. In DNA, the CDR3 is TGTGCCAGCAGCGTAGCAGAGGCTGGAAACACCATATATTTT.

As DNA, the CDR3 is TGTGCCAGCAGCTACGGGACAGGGGGCTACGAGCAGTACTTC. It encodes CASSYGTGGYEQYF. The chain couples TRBV11-2 to TRBJ2-7, with 11 bases fitting TRBD1. CDR1 and CDR2 (germline): SGHAT, FQNNGV. The CDR3 has 14 residues. Unmatched junction bases numbered 2, after V lost 4 bases and J lost 3 bases.

This chain uses TRBV7-3 with TRBJ2-3, with D unresolved. With 5 bases removed from V and 0 bases from J, the gap between germline ends came to 6 bases. This CDR3 region has 13 residues. Germline CDR1 reads SGHTA; CDR2 reads FQGTGA. CDR3 residues: CASSRESTDTQYF. DNA of the CDR3: TGTGCCAGCAGCCGCGAGAGCACAGATACGCAGTATTTT.

CDR3 sequence: CASSLQGPETQYF. CDR3 nucleotides: TGTGCCAGCAGTTTACAGGGGCCAGAGACCCAGTACTTC. The V and J genes are TRBV28 and TRBJ2-5; possibly TRBD1 for D (6 bases). CDR1 MDHEN and CDR2 SYDVKM come from the germline V gene. Trimming left V 2 bases short and J 4 bases short, with 8 bases between. The CDR3 has 13 residues.

The rearrangement joins TRBV11-2 to TRBJ2-3, with D hard to call. The germline V gene encodes CDR1 SGHAT and CDR2 FQNNGV. There are 13 residues in the CDR3. V was clipped by 1 base and J by 5 bases, with 7 bases between them. This CDR3 is CASSLAGRDTQYF. The CDR3 DNA follows: TGTGCCAGCAGCTTAGCTGGGCGAGATACGCAGTATTTT.

V gene TRBV3-1 (or the pseudogene TRBV3-2) combines with J gene TRBJ2-7; 10 positions agree with TRBD1. Losses at the gene ends were 6 bases for V and 4 bases for J; bases not matched to a gene: 6. The V gene's germline CDR1 is LGHDT and CDR2 YNNKEL (reference sequence). The CDR3 is made up of 14 amino acids. Here the CDR3 reads CASSADRGKYEQYF. In DNA form, the CDR3 reads TGTGCCAGCAGTGCGGACAGGGGGAAGTACGAGCAGTACTTC.

The rearrangement links TRBV11-2 to TRBJ2-7; 7 bases fit TRBD2. The CDR3 length is 15 residues. After removal of 10 bases from V and 1 base from J, the junction contained 13 bases not matched to a gene. CDR1 and CDR2 (germline): SGHAT, FQNNGV. CDR3 residues: CATNPMAGVSYEQYF. CDR3 sequence (DNA): TGTGCCACGAACCCCATGGCGGGAGTTTCCTACGAGCAGTACTTC.

The rearrangement uses TRBV20-1 and TRBJ1-1; D unresolved. Between the trimmed V and J ends, which lost 1 base and 6 bases, there was a span of 6 bases. This CDR3 has 11 amino acids. The germline V gene encodes CDR1 DFQATT and CDR2 SNEGSKA (reference sequence). This CDR3 reads CSARGGAEAFF. In DNA form, the CDR3 reads TGCAGTGCTAGAGGGGGAGCTGAAGCTTTCTTT.

The chain employs TRBV9 and TRBJ2-7; D might be TRBD1 (5 bases). The CDR3 consists of 15 residues. CDR1 SGDLS and CDR2 YYNGEE come from the germline V gene. Trimming shortened V by 0 bases and J by 5 bases, and 15 bases separated the two germline ends. CDR3 nucleotides: TGTGCCAGCAGCGTAGTGGCAGGGTCTCTCGACGAGCAGTACTTC. Protein sequence: CASSVVAGSLDEQYF.

This clone has more than one count but fewer than ten. The CDR3 region is CASSQETGTGNTIYF. Here the CDR3 DNA reads TGCGCCAGCAGCCAAGAGACAGGGACCGGAAACACCATATATTTT. The chain joins TRBV4-3 to TRBJ1-3; 7 bases match TRBD1. V was pared by 0 bases and J by 4 bases, with 3 bases of the junction left unmatched. CDR1 is LGHNA, CDR2 YSLEER, per germline. The CDR3 is 15 amino acids.

J is TRBJ2-6 and V is TRBV18, with no clear D. Germline CDR1 and CDR2: KGHSH and LQKENI. The ends were cut back, 0 bases at V and 4 bases at J, with 19 bases in the middle. The CDR3 contains 19 residues. The CDR3 DNA reads TGTGCCAGCTCACCACCATCTATCGCTCTGCTACGGGGGGCCAACGTCCTGACTTTC. Translated, it gives CASSPPSIALLRGANVLTF.

CDR3 region: CASSLGWTGAEDTQYF. The CDR3, as DNA: TGTGCCAGCAGCTTAGGGTGGACAGGGGCGGAAGATACGCAGTATTTT. This chain uses TRBV11-3 with TRBJ2-3, with 9 nucleotides matching TRBD1. This CDR3 is built from 16 residues. V lost 1 base, J lost 5 bases, and 7 bases stayed unmatched. CDR1 SGHNT and CDR2 YENEEA come from the germline V gene.

Details on this clone: Compared with germline, one end of the junction differs, possibly owing to a read error. The chain links TRBV24-1 to TRBJ2-4; 12 bases fit TRBD2. Germline loops: CDR1 KGHDR, CDR2 SFDVKD. The CDR3 is 15 amino acids. The CDR3 DNA follows: TGTGCCACCAGTGATTTGCAAAATCTAGCGGGAGGGCTCAACTTC. Translating it yields CATSDLQNLAGGLNF.

This chain connects TRBV2 to TRBJ1-2; D is unclear. Germline values: CDR1 SNHLY, CDR2 FYNNEI. CDR3 length: 14 residues. Between the trimmed V and J ends, which lost 4 bases and 1 base, there was a span of 10 bases. The CDR3 DNA is TGTGCCAGCAGTGGAGGGCCAGTTAACTATGGCTACACCTTC. Its protein is CASSGGPVNYGYTF.

This clone showed up just once. V and J are TRBV9 and TRBJ2-3, with 11 bases identical to TRBD2. CDR3 length: 14 residues. J was trimmed by 6 bases and V by 3 bases; bases with no gene match: 3. Germline V gene data show CDR1 as SGDLS and CDR2 as YYNGEE. DNA of the CDR3: TGTGCCAGCAGCGGCTCTAGCGGGAGGGATACGCAGTATTTT. Protein: CASSGSSGRDTQYF.

The chain has TRBV5-1 and TRBJ1-4; D is possibly TRBD1 (6 bases). This CDR3 comprises 16 residues. Deletions cut 0 bases from V and 0 bases from J, with 9 bases between. Per the germline V gene, CDR1 is SGHRS and CDR2 is YFSETQ. The CDR3: CASSLVAGATNEKLFF. CDR3 sequence (DNA): TGCGCCAGCAGCTTGGTGGCAGGGGCAACTAATGAAAAACTGTTTTTT.

This clone was seen only once. The chain employs TRBV11-2 and TRBJ1-1; D might be TRBD1 (6 bases). V dropped 2 bases and J dropped 5 bases, with 21 bases sitting between them. The CDR3 is 17 residues long. The germline V gene encodes CDR1 SGHAT and CDR2 FQNNGV. This CDR3 reads CASSLRYMGQRGTEAFF. CDR3 bases: TGTGCCAGCAGCTTAAGATACATGGGACAACGAGGGACTGAAGCTTTCTTT.

With regard to this clone: In the same sample, other DNA sequences code for this CDR3. The chain links TRBV28 to TRBJ2-3; no reliable D call. The V end lost 5 bases, the J end lost 2 bases, and 8 bases lay between the germline ends. Germline V gene data show CDR1 as MDHEN and CDR2 as SYDVKM. The CDR3 covers 13 residues. CDR3 DNA: TGTGCCAGCAGTCCCGGTTACACAGATACGCAGTATTTT. It yields the protein CASSPGYTDTQYF.

This clone was seen a single time. The V gene is TRBV2, the J gene TRBJ2-7, with 10 bases fitting TRBD1. Trimming cost V 6 bases and J 13 bases; bases outside gene matches: 12. Germline V lookup: CDR1 SNHLY, CDR2 FYNNEI. The CDR3 runs to 13 residues. In nucleotides, the CDR3 is TGTGCCAGCAGCCCGGGACAGGGGCTGCGAGTCTACTTC. Translation gives CASSPGQGLRVYF. Supplemented by reference TRBV2 and TRBJ2-7, the full variable domain reads EPEVTQTPSHQVTQMGQEVILRCVPISNHLYFYWYRQILGQKVEFLVSFYNNEISEKSEIFDDQFSVERPDGSNFTLKIRSTKLEDSAMYFCASSPGQGLRVYFGPGTRLTVT.

The chain links TRBV9 to TRBJ2-1; TRBD1 agrees at 8 bases. In germline, CDR1 is SGDLS, CDR2 YYNGEE. V shed 4 bases and J 5 bases; nucleotides not matched to a gene: 11. This CDR3 is 16 amino acids long. DNA for the CDR3: TGTGCCAGCAGCCTTTCGGTGGGGACAGGCCACAATGAGCAGTTCTTC. This encodes CASSLSVGTGHNEQFF.

The genes are TRBV30 and TRBJ2-1; maybe TRBD2 (6 bases). Germline V lookup: CDR1 GTSNPN, CDR2 SVGIG (reference sequence). CDR3 length equals 14 residues. CDR3 sequence: CALDGGVSYNEQFF. CDR3 bases: TGTGCTTTGGACGGCGGGGTCTCCTACAATGAGCAGTTCTTC.

This chain links TRBV7-6 with TRBJ2-5; 7 bases align to TRBD1. Losses at the gene ends were 1 base for V and 4 bases for J; bases not matched to a gene: 15. Germline-derived CDR1 and CDR2 are SGHVS and FNYEAQ. The CDR3 extends over 18 amino acids. The CDR3 DNA reads TGTGCCAGCAGCTTAGAAGAGGGGGCCCGCACCATCCCAGAGACCCAGTACTTC. This translates into CASSLEEGARTIPETQYF.

This sequence joins TRBV6-2 or TRBV6-3 and TRBJ2-7; TRBD1 matches 9 bases. The V segment lost 2 bases and the J segment 6 bases; nucleotides outside the gene matches: 8. Germline V CDR1 and CDR2: MNHEY, SVGEGT. The CDR3 spans 15 residues. CDR3 sequence: CASSYGQGTGGEQYF. The CDR3 DNA is TGTGCCAGCAGTTACGGACAGGGGACAGGAGGCGAGCAGTACTTC.